A single sample gave rise to the 31 T cell receptor beta chains below, sequenced in a study of blood T cell repertoires in COVID-19. Generated by immunoSEQ multiplex PCR, the TCRdb table keeps only in-frame clones and is missing some. There are 50,000 to 70,000 clones in the sample; about 80% occur only once, and about 20% lies in the top ten. The sequencing input was peripheral blood. The receptor set was obtained from a man in his fifties with active or convalescent COVID-19.

The chain couples TRBV30 to TRBJ1-4, with a tentative D call TRBD1 (5 bases). The germline V and J ends were trimmed by 5 bases and 5 bases, with 12 bases remaining between them. CDR3 size: 13 residues. From germline, CDR1 is GTSNPN and CDR2 SVGIG (reference sequence). CDR3 sequence: CAWVGHQNEKLFF. The CDR3 nucleotides read TGTGCCTGGGTGGGGCATCAGAATGAAAAACTGTTTTTT. Variable domain in full (rest from reference TRBV30 and TRBJ1-4): SQTIHQWPATLVQPVGSPLSLECTVEGTSNPNLYWYRQAAGRGLQLLFYSVGIGQISSEVPQNLSASRPQDRQFILSSKKLLLSDSGFYLCAWVGHQNEKLFFGSGTQLSVL.

This rearrangement joins TRBV4-2 to TRBJ1-3; D possibly corresponds to TRBD1 (5 bases). The CDR3 has 15 residues. Germline V gives CDR1 LGHNA, CDR2 YNFKEQ. V gave up 0 bases and J gave up 4 bases, with 10 bases separating them. For the CDR3, the DNA is TGTGCCAGCAGCCAAGACGGGGGACGAGGAAACACCATATATTTT. Protein sequence: CASSQDGGRGNTIYF.

This clone was recorded once. V is TRBV5-1 and J is TRBJ1-5; TRBD1 agrees at 7 bases. Trimming cost V 5 bases and J 4 bases; bases outside gene matches: 6. Germline-derived CDR1 and CDR2 are SGHRS and YFSETQ. The CDR3 totals 14 residues. CDR3 coding DNA: TGCGCCAGCAGTGCCGGGACAGAGAATCAGCCCCAGCATTTT. This encodes CASSAGTENQPQHF.

This clone was picked up one time. V and J are TRBV7-2 and TRBJ2-1, with 7 bases matching TRBD2. Trimming at V came to 3 bases and at J to 9 bases, leaving 8 bases not matched to a gene. Germline values: CDR1 SGHTA, CDR2 FQGNSA. The CDR3 has 14 residues. This CDR3 is CASSLGGRAGEQFF. The CDR3 DNA follows: TGTGCCAGCAGCTTGGGAGGGAGGGCCGGTGAGCAGTTCTTC.

The chain recombines TRBV29-1 with TRBJ1-1; no reliable D call. Germline CDR1 SQVTM, CDR2 ANQGSEA. The length of the CDR3 is 11 residues. Trimming stripped 7 bases from V and 4 bases from J, with 10 bases between. The CDR3 loop is CSARIGTEAFF. CDR3 in DNA: TGCAGCGCTCGCATCGGCACTGAAGCTTTCTTT. The full variable domain, its missing parts supplied by reference TRBV29-1 and TRBJ1-1, is SAVISQKPSRDICQRGTSLTIQCQVDSQVTMMFWYRQQPGQSLTLIATANQGSEATYESGFVIDKFPISRPNLTFSTLTVSNMSPEDSSIYLCSARIGTEAFFGQGTRLTVV.

There are a few counts of this clone. This chain joins TRBV11-2 and TRBJ1-2, with D maybe TRBD1 (5 bases). CDR1 is SGHAT, CDR2 FQNNGV, per germline. The CDR3 length is 14 residues. Trimming shortened V by 4 bases and J by 5 bases, and 14 bases separated the two germline ends. The CDR3 sequence is CASSSWAGGYGYTF. CDR3 sequence (DNA): TGTGCCAGCAGCTCCTGGGCGGGGGGATATGGCTACACCTTC.

The gene calls are TRBV19 and TRBJ1-2; weak D call: TRBD1 (6 bases). Germline CDR1 reads LNHDA; CDR2 reads SQIVND (reference sequence). The V and J ends lost 5 bases and 5 bases respectively, with 18 bases between them. This CDR3 is 15 amino acids long. The CDR3 region is CASSQGSLNLYGYTF. Written as DNA, the CDR3 is TGTGCCAGTAGTCAGGGGTCATTAAATCTATATGGCTACACCTTC.

The V and J genes are TRBV6-6 and TRBJ1-1; D is uncertain. The CDR3 spans 12 residues. Trimming stripped 3 bases from V and 0 bases from J, with 2 bases between. CDR1 and CDR2 from the germline V gene are MNHNY and SVGAGI (reference sequence). The CDR3 nucleotides are TGTGCCAGCAGTTATATGAACACTGAAGCTTTCTTT. Translation gives CASSYMNTEAFF.

The CDR3 region is CSVGARDREQYF. Written as DNA, the CDR3 is TGCAGCGTTGGGGCCCGGGACAGGGAGCAGTACTTC. The chain recombines TRBV29-1 with TRBJ2-7; 8 positions match TRBD1. Germline V lookup: CDR1 SQVTM, CDR2 ANQGSEA. The CDR3 contains 12 residues. Trimming removed 4 bases from V and 7 bases from J; junction bases left unmatched: 6.

This chain connects TRBV27 to TRBJ1-1, with D unclear. CDR3 size: 14 residues. The V gene lost 0 bases and the J gene lost 1 base, with 6 bases spanning the gap. CDR1 is MNHEY, CDR2 SMNVEV, per germline (reference sequence). This CDR3 reads CASSLSRGNTEAFF. The CDR3 DNA reads TGTGCCAGCAGTTTATCGCGAGGGAACACTGAAGCTTTCTTT.

The rearrangement uses TRBV6-5 and TRBJ1-1, with 8 bases matching TRBD1. The trim removed 1 base at V and 5 bases at J, leaving 3 bases unmatched. From germline, CDR1 is MNHEY and CDR2 SVGAGI. This CDR3 has 14 residues. The DNA for the CDR3 is TGTGCCAGCAGTTACTACAGGGGGGGGACTGAAGCTTTCTTT. Protein product: CASSYYRGGTEAFF.

This clone was observed a single time. The chain joins TRBV9 to TRBJ2-7; TRBD2 matches at 8 bases. The CDR3 loop spans 13 amino acids. V was pared by 10 bases and J by 4 bases, with 10 bases of the junction left unmatched. Germline CDR1 SGDLS, CDR2 YYNGEE. This CDR3 reads CAGKRERVYEQYF. CDR3 sequence (DNA): TGTGCCGGAAAGCGGGAGCGCGTGTACGAGCAGTACTTC.

The J gene is TRBJ1-5, the V gene TRBV5-6; 10 bases line up with TRBD1. CDR1 is SGHDT, CDR2 YYEEEE, per germline. CDR3 length: 16 amino acids. V shed 0 bases and J 5 bases; nucleotides not matched to a gene: 5. DNA for the CDR3: TGTGCCAGCAGCTTGGGCGGACAGGGGGTGCATCAGCCCCAGCATTTT. Its protein product is CASSLGGQGVHQPQHF.

This clone was recorded a few times. The chain combines TRBV7-9 with TRBJ1-5; 7 bases match TRBD1. The ends lost 5 bases at V and 0 bases at J; junction bases unmatched: 4. Germline V gene lookup returns CDR1 SEHNR and CDR2 FQNEAQ (reference sequence). The CDR3 covers 15 residues. CDR3 protein: CASSRAGGSNQPQHF. DNA of the CDR3: TGTGCCAGCAGCAGGGCAGGGGGTAGCAATCAGCCCCAGCATTTT.

CDR3 sequence reads: CASSSGKTQYF. The CDR3 DNA sequence: TGCGCCAGCAGCTCGGGAAAGACCCAGTACTTC. The V and J genes are TRBV5-1 and TRBJ2-5; D is perhaps TRBD2 (5 bases). V lost 3 bases, J lost 6 bases, and 6 bases lay in between. Germline assignment: CDR1 SGHRS and CDR2 YFSETQ. This CDR3 region has 11 residues. The full variable domain, completed using reference TRBV5-1 and TRBJ2-5, is KAGVTQTPRYLIKTRGQQVTLSCSPISGHRSVSWYQQTPGQGLQFLFEYFSETQRNKGNFPGRFSGRQFSNSRSEMNVSTLELGDSALYLCASSSGKTQYFGPGTRLLVL.

A note on this clone: Other DNA sequences in this specimen translate into the identical CDR3. The V and J genes are TRBV5-6 and TRBJ1-2; 9 nucleotides align to TRBD1. Per germline, CDR1 SGHDT and CDR2 YYEEEE. This CDR3 is built from 14 residues. Unmatched junction bases numbered 3, after V lost 0 bases and J lost 6 bases. Here the CDR3 reads CASSLGGQGDGYTF. The CDR3 nucleotides read TGTGCCAGCAGCTTGGGGGGACAGGGCGATGGCTACACCTTC.

This clone was seen only once. This chain links TRBV7-8 with TRBJ2-7, with 9 bases fitting TRBD1. The germline gives CDR1 SGHVS, CDR2 FQNEAQ. The CDR3 runs 14 residues. The junction had 4 bases not matched to a gene; V was cut back by 5 bases and J by 2 bases. CDR3 DNA: TGTGCCAGCAGCCCCCGGGACAGGGCCTACGAGCAGTACTTC. This gives the protein CASSPRDRAYEQYF.

The chain uses TRBV2 and TRBJ2-7, with 9 bases matching TRBD1. J lost 5 bases, V lost 5 bases, and 4 bases had no gene match. The CDR3 spans 13 residues. Per the germline V gene, CDR1 is SNHLY and CDR2 is FYNNEI. The chain's CDR3 is CASSRDRADEQYF. The CDR3, as DNA: TGTGCCAGCAGTAGGGACAGGGCCGACGAGCAGTACTTC.

V gene TRBV7-3 combines with J gene TRBJ2-3; 9 nucleotides agree with TRBD1. After removal of 5 bases from V and 3 bases from J, the junction contained 6 bases not matched to a gene. CDR1 and CDR2 (germline): SGHTA, FQGTGA. This CDR3 has 15 amino acids. The DNA of the CDR3 is TGTGCCAGCAGCCTGGACAGGGGAACTACAGATACGCAGTATTTT. Amino acid sequence: CASSLDRGTTDTQYF. The variable domain in full, with the rest retrieved from reference TRBV7-3 and TRBJ2-3, is GAGVSQTPSNKVTEKGKYVELRCDPISGHTALYWYRQSLGQGPEFLIYFQGTGAADDSGLPNDRFFAVRPEGSVSTLKIQRTERGDSAVYLCASSLDRGTTDTQYFGPGTRLTVL.

This chain links TRBV6-5 with TRBJ1-2, with 9 bases matching TRBD1. Germline CDR1 MNHEY, CDR2 SVGAGI. This CDR3 comprises 14 residues. V shed 6 bases and J 9 bases; nucleotides not matched to a gene: 11. The CDR3 DNA reads TGTGCCAGCAGCAGGGGACAGGGCTGGGATAGCTACACCTTC. Translation gives CASSRGQGWDSYTF.

This chain connects TRBV28 to TRBJ2-1, with 10 nucleotides matching TRBD2. The CDR3 length is 15 residues. Germline CDR1 and CDR2: MDHEN and SYDVKM. Trimming took 5 bases from V and 4 from J; bases not matched to a gene: 5. CDR3 nucleotide sequence: TGTGCCAGCAGTCCCGGGACTAGCGCTTACAATGAGCAGTTCTTC. The encoded protein is CASSPGTSAYNEQFF.

The V gene is TRBV7-3, the J gene TRBJ2-3, with D perhaps matching TRBD1 (5 bases). This CDR3 spans 12 amino acids. V was trimmed by 6 bases and J by 6 bases, leaving 10 bases between them. In germline, CDR1 is SGHTA, CDR2 FQGTGA. For the CDR3, the DNA is TGTGCCAGCAGTTTGGACAAGGATACGCAGTATTTT. Translated: CASSLDKDTQYF.

The chain joins TRBV19 to TRBJ2-3; 10 positions match TRBD1. Germline CDR1 reads LNHDA; CDR2 reads SQIVND (reference sequence). J was trimmed by 2 bases and V by 4 bases; bases with no gene match: 6. This CDR3 comprises 16 residues. CDR3 DNA: TGTGCCAGTAGTAGGGGACAGGGGCCCTCCACAGATACGCAGTATTTT. It encodes CASSRGQGPSTDTQYF.

This clone is a singleton in its sample. The CDR3 region is CASSLGRQGDEQYF. The CDR3 DNA reads as TGTGCCAGCAGCTTAGGTCGACAGGGTGACGAGCAGTACTTC. The V gene is TRBV7-3, the J gene TRBJ2-7, with 7 nucleotides matching TRBD1. The junction had 6 bases not matched to a gene; V was cut back by 2 bases and J by 5 bases. The length of the CDR3 is 14 residues. The germline V gene has CDR1 SGHTA and CDR2 FQGTGA.

The sample holds a few counts of this clone. The gene calls are TRBV18 and TRBJ2-2; perhaps TRBD2 as D (5 bases). CDR1 is KGHSH and CDR2 is LQKENI in the germline V gene. The CDR3 is 15 residues long. V was cut by 5 bases and J by 4 bases, with 14 bases left in between. The CDR3 nucleotides are TGTGCCAGCTCAACATTTAGCGACGTCACCGGGGAGCTGTTTTTT. Protein: CASSTFSDVTGELFF.

The rearrangement uses TRBV5-6 and TRBJ2-7; D not certain. V lost 1 base to trimming and J lost 5 bases, with 4 bases between them. This CDR3 is built from 11 residues. The V gene's germline CDR1 is SGHDT and CDR2 YYEEEE. The CDR3 sequence is CASSLSDEQYF. The CDR3 nucleotides read TGTGCCAGCAGCTTGTCGGACGAGCAGTACTTC. The variable domain in full, completed from reference TRBV5-6 and TRBJ2-7, reads DAGVTQSPTHLIKTRGQQVTLRCSPKSGHDTVSWYQQALGQGPQFIFQYYEEEERQRGNFPDRFSGHQFPNYSSELNVNALLLGDSALYLCASSLSDEQYFGPGTRLTVT.

The V and J genes are TRBV27 and TRBJ2-7; no reliable D call. The CDR3 is made up of 13 amino acids. Germline values: CDR1 MNHEY, CDR2 SMNVEV (reference sequence). Trimming removed 0 bases at V and 3 bases at J, with 6 bases between. CDR3: CASSLSIYYEQYF. The CDR3 bases are TGTGCCAGCAGTTTATCGATCTACTACGAGCAGTACTTC.

J is TRBJ2-1 and V is TRBV12-3 or TRBV12-4, with D possibly being TRBD2 (5 bases). The CDR3 loop spans 13 amino acids. V gave up 5 bases and J gave up 9 bases, with 14 bases separating them. CDR3 sequence (DNA): TGTGCCAGCAGTGGGAGCTTGGCGGCTGAGCAGTTCTTC. This codes for CASSGSLAAEQFF.

The chain combines TRBV9 with TRBJ2-4, with D perhaps matching TRBD2 (6 bases). CDR3 size: 16 residues. V was shortened by 3 bases and J by 0 bases, with 13 bases between the two germline ends. CDR1 SGDLS and CDR2 YYNGEE come from the germline V gene. CDR3 loop: CASSASWGGAKNIQYF. CDR3 DNA sequence: TGTGCCAGCAGCGCGAGCTGGGGAGGAGCCAAAAACATTCAGTACTTC.

This chain joins TRBV27 and TRBJ2-1; 11 nucleotides align to TRBD2. Per the germline V gene, CDR1 is MNHEY and CDR2 is SMNVEV (reference sequence). Trimming removed 4 bases from V and 0 bases from J; junction bases left unmatched: 5. The CDR3 consists of 17 residues. CDR3 sequence (DNA): TGTGCCAGCAGTTCGACTAGCGGGATATACTCCTACAATGAGCAGTTCTTC. Its translation is CASSSTSGIYSYNEQFF.

J is TRBJ2-3 and V is TRBV5-6, with 9 bases aligning to TRBD1. The CDR3 has 17 residues. V lost 3 bases, J lost 5 bases, and 13 bases stayed unmatched. CDR1 SGHDT and CDR2 YYEEEE come from the germline V gene. The CDR3 DNA sequence: TGTGCCAGCAGCTGGGATTCTGCACAGGGGGCGAAAGATACGCAGTATTTT. The encoded protein is CASSWDSAQGAKDTQYF.